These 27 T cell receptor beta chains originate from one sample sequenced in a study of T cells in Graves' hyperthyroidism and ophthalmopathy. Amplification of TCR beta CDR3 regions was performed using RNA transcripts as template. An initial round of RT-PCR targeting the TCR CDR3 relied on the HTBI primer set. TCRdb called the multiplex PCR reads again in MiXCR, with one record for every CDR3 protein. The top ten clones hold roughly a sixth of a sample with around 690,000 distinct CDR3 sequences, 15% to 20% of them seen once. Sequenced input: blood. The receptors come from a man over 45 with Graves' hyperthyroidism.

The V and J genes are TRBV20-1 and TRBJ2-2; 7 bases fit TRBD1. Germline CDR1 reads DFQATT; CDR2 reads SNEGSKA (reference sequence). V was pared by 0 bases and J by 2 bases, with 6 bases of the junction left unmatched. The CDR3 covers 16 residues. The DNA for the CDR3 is TGCAGTGCTAGAGATCTCAAGGGGGCAAACACCGGGGAGCTGTTTTTT. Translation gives CSARDLKGANTGELFF.

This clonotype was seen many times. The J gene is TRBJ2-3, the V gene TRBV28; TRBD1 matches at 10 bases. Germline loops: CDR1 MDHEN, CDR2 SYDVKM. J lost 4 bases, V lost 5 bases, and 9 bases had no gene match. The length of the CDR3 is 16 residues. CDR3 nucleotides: TGTGCCAGCAGTCTAGGGACAGGGGCAAAGTCAGATACGCAGTATTTT. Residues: CASSLGTGAKSDTQYF.

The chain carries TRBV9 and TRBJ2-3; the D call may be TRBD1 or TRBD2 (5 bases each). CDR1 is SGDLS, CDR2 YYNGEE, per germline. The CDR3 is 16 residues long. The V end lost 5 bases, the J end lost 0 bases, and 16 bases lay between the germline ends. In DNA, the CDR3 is TGTGCCAGCAGTCCCCGGGACGGCGGGAGCACAGATACGCAGTATTTT. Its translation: CASSPRDGGSTDTQYF.

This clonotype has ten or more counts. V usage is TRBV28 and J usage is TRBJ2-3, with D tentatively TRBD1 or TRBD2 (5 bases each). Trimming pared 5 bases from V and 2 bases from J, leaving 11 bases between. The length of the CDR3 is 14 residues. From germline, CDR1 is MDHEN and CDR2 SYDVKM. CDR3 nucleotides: TGTGCCAGCAGTCCCACGGGACCCACAGATACGCAGTATTTT. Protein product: CASSPTGPTDTQYF.

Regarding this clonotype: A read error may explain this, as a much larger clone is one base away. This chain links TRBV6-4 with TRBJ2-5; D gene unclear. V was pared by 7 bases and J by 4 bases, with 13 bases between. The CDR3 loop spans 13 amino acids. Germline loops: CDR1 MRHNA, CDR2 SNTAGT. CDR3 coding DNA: TGTGCCAGCACGCAGGACGGGCGAGAGACCCAGTACTTC. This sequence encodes CASTQDGRETQYF.

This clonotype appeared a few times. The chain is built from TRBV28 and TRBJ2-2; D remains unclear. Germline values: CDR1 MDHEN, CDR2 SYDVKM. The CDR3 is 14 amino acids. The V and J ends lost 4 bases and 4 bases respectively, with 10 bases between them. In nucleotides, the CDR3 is TGTGCCAGCAGTTCAGCGACTCCCACCGGGGAGCTGTTTTTT. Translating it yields CASSSATPTGELFF.

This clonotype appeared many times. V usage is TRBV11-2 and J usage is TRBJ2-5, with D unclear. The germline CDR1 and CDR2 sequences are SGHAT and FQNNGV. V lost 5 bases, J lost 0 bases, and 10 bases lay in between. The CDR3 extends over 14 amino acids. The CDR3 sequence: CASSPAGDQETQYF. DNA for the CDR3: TGTGCCAGCAGCCCCGCAGGAGACCAAGAGACCCAGTACTTC.

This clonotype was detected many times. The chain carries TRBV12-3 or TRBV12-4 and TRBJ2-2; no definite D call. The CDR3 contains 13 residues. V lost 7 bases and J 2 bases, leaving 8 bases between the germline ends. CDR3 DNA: TGTGCCAGCACCACCGGAAACACCGGGGAGCTGTTTTTT. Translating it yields CASTTGNTGELFF.

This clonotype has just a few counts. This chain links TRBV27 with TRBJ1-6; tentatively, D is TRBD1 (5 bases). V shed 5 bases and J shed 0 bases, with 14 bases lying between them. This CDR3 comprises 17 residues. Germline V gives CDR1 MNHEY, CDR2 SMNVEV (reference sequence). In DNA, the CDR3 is TGTGCCAGCAGTGGACCAGAGAGGGGCTCCTATAATTCACCCCTCCACTTT. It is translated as CASSGPERGSYNSPLHF.

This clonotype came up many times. CDR3 sequence reads: CASSPSLAGARDNEQFF. The CDR3 region has the DNA TGTGCCAGCAGCCCCAGTCTAGCGGGGGCTCGGGACAATGAGCAGTTCTTC. V usage is TRBV7-3 and J usage is TRBJ2-1; TRBD2 matches 10 bases. Trimming removed 5 bases from V and 5 bases from J; junction bases left unmatched: 12. The CDR3 spans 17 residues. Germline V lookup: CDR1 SGHTA, CDR2 FQGTGA.

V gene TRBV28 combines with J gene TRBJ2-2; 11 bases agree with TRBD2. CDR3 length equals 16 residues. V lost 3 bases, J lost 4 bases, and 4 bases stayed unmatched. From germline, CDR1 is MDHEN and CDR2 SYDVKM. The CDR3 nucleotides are TGTGCCAGCAGTTTCCCCGGACTAGCGGGCACCGGGGAGCTGTTTTTT. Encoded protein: CASSFPGLAGTGELFF.

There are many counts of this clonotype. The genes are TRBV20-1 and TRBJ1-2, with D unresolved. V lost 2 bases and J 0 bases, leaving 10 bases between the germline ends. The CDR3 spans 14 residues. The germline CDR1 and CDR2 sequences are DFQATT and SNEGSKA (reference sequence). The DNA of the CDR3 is TGCAGTGCTAGAATCCTGAGTTCTAACTATGGCTACACCTTC. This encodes CSARILSSNYGYTF.

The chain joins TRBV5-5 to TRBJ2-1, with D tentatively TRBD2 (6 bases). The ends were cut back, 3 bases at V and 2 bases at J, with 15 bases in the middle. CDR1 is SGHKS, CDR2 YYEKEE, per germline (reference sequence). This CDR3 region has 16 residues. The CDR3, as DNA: TGTGCCAGCAGCTGGAACCCTGGAGGGGCCTACAATGAGCAGTTCTTC. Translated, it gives CASSWNPGGAYNEQFF.

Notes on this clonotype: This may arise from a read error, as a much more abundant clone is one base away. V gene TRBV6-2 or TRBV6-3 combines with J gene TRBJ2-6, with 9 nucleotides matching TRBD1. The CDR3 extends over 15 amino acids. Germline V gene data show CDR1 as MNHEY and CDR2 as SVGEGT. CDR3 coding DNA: TGTGCCAGCACCACAGGGGGCGCCGGGGCCAACGTCCAGACTTTC. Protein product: CASTTGGAGANVQTF.

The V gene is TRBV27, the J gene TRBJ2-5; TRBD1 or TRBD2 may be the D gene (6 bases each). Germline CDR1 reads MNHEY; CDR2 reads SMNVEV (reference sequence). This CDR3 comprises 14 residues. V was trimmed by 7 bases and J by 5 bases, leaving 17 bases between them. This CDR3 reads CASKGGVTSETQYF. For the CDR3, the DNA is TGTGCCAGCAAGGGGGGCGTAACGTCGGAGACCCAGTACTTC.

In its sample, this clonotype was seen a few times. CDR3 DNA: TGCAGTGCGCCCACCGGACTAGCGGGACCCTACGAGCAGTACTTC. Amino acids: CSAPTGLAGPYEQYF. The chain joins TRBV20-1 to TRBJ2-7; 12 nucleotides agree with TRBD2. The CDR3 contains 15 residues. Looked up from germline, CDR1 is DFQATT and CDR2 is SNEGSKA (reference sequence). Unmatched junction bases numbered 8, after V lost 6 bases and J lost 2 bases.

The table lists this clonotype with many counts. CDR3 protein: CAWSGTGELFF. CDR3 nucleotide sequence: TGTGCCTGGAGTGGGACCGGGGAGCTGTTTTTT. J is TRBJ2-2 and V is TRBV30; D unresolved. Trimming removed 1 base at V and 5 bases at J, with 2 bases between. The V gene's germline CDR1 is GTSNPN and CDR2 SVGIG (reference sequence). This CDR3 contains 11 residues.

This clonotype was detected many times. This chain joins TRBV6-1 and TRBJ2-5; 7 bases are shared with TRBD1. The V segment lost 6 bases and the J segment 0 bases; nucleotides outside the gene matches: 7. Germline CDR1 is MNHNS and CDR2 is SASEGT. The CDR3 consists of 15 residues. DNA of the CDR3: TGTGCCAGCAGCCAACTTACAGGGGACCAAGAGACCCAGTACTTC. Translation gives CASSQLTGDQETQYF.

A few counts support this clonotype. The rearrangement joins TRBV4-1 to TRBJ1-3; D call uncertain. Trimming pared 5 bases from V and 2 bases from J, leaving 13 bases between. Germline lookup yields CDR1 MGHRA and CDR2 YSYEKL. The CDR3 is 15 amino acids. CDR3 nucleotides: TGCGCCAGCAGCGTAGAAGCCGGGCCTGGAAACACCATATATTTT. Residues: CASSVEAGPGNTIYF.

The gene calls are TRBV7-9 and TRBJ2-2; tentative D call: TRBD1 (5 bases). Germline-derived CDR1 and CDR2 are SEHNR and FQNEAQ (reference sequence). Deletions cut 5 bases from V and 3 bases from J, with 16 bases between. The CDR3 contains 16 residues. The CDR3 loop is CASSLLGQGYTGELFF. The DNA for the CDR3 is TGTGCCAGCAGCCTTCTGGGGCAGGGTTACACCGGGGAGCTGTTTTTT.

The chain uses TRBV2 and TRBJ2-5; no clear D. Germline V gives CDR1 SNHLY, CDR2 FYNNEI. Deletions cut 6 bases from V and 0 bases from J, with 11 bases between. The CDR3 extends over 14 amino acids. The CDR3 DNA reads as TGTGCCAGCAGCGGACGGACGGACCAAGAGACCCAGTACTTC. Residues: CASSGRTDQETQYF.

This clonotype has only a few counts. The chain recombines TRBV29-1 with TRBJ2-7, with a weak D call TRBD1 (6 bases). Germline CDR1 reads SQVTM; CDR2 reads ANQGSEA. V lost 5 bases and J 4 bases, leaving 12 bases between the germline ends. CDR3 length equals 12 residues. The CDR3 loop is CSVKGVGYEQYF. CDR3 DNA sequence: TGCAGCGTTAAGGGGGTGGGGTACGAGCAGTACTTC.

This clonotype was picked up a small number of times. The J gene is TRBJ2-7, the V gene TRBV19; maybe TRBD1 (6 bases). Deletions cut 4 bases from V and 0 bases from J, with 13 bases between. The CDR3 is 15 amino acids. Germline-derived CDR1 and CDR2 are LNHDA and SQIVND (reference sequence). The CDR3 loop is CASSTLTGSSYEQYF. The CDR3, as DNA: TGTGCCAGTAGTACCCTCACAGGGAGCTCCTACGAGCAGTACTTC. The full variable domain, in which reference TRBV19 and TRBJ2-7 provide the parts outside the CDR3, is DGGITQSPKYLFRKEGQNVTLSCEQNLNHDAMYWYRQDPGQGLRLIYYSQIVNDFQKGDIAEGYSVSREKKESFPLTVTSAQKNPTAFYLCASSTLTGSSYEQYFGPGTRLTVT.

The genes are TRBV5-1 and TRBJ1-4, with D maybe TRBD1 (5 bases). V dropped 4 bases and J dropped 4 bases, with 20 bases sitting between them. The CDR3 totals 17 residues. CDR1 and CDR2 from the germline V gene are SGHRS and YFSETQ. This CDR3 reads CASSPGTGGLGNEKLFF. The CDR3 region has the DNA TGCGCCAGCAGCCCCGGGACGGGGGGTCTCGGTAATGAAAAACTGTTTTTT.

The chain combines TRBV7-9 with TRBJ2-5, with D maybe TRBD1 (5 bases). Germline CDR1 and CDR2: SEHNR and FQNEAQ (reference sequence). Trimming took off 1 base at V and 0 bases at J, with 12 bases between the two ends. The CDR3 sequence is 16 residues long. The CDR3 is CASSLGLRTNQETQYF. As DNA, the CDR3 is TGTGCCAGCAGCTTAGGATTACGGACAAACCAAGAGACCCAGTACTTC.

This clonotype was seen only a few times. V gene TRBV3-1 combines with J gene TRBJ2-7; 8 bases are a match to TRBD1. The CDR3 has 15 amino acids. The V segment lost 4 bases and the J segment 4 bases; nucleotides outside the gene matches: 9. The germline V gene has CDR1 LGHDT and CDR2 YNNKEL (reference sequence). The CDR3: CASSPRTGMRYEQYF. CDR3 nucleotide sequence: TGTGCCAGCAGCCCCAGGACAGGGATGAGGTACGAGCAGTACTTC.

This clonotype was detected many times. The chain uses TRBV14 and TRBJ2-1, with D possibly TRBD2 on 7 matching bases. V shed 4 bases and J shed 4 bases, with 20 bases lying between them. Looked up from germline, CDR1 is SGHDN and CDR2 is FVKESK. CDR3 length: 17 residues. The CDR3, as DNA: TGTGCCAGCAGCCGACCCATTGGGCGGGGGCTGTACAATGAGCAGTTCTTC. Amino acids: CASSRPIGRGLYNEQFF.